This TCR beta chain was observed in a study of blood T cell repertoires in COVID-19. Study-wide background: Sites in the United States, Italy and Spain provided acute and convalescent COVID-19 samples. From T cells, B-cell-depleted T cells, or PBMCs came the material, which was cDNA or gDNA.

Germline V CDR1 and CDR2: LGHDT, YNNKEL (reference sequence). This CDR3 has 15 amino acids. With V trimmed by 4 bases and J by 3 bases, 7 bases remained unmatched. As originally analysed: By means of reference gene primer amplification, nucleated cell counts were estimated. This table comes from immunoSEQ multiplex PCR, and its TCRdb copy is limited to in-frame clones, with some not included. The V and J calls and clone size were taken over from that table, and D and trimming were inferred from the DNA. The sample shows some 250,000 clones, approximately 84% of them seen only once. The specimen sequenced was peripheral blood. This clonotype was sampled from a man in his fifties or sixties with active or convalescent COVID-19. The chain couples TRBV3-1 (or the pseudogene TRBV3-2) to TRBJ1-1; 8 positions agree with TRBD1. The CDR3 here is CASSLRTGTDTEAFF. CDR3 nucleotides: TGTGCCAGCAGCCTCCGGACAGGGACAGACACTGAAGCTTTCTTT.